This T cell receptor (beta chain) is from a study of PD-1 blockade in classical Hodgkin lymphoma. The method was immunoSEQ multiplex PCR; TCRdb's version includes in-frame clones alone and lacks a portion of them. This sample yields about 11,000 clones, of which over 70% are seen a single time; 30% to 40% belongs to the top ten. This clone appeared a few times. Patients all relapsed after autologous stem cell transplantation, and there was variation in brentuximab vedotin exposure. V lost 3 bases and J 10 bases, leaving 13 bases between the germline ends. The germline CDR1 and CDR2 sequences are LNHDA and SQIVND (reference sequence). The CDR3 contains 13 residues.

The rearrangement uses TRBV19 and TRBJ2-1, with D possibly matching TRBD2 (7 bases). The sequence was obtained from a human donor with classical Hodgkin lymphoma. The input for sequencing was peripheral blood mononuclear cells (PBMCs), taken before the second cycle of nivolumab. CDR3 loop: CASSIEGGKEQFF. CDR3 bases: TGTGCCAGTAGTATTGAGGGGGGGAAGGAGCAGTTCTTC.